The rows below give T cell receptor beta chains drawn from one sample of a study of blood T cell repertoires in COVID-19. TCRdb's table, derived via immunoSEQ multiplex PCR, lists solely in-frame clones and lacks some. Counted here are approximately 310,000 clones, roughly 89% occurring once; the ten biggest clones make up roughly 5.3%. The specimen sequenced was PBMCs or T cells enriched from blood (not recorded which). The receptors stem from a man aged 60-69 years who had recovered from COVID-19. CDR3s include the opening cysteine and the closing phenylalanine or tryptophan. Fields, in order: D gene, J gene, V gene, clone size, CDR3 protein, CDR3 DNA. D genes are given only for firm matches. Rows may omit the clone size; those that give it use once, few, many or a size class.

d_gene: .; j_gene: TRBJ2-5; v_gene: TRBV5-1; abundance: .; CDR3aa: CASSTGGAGETQYF; CDR3nt: TGCGCCAGCAGCACAGGGGGGGCTGGTGAGACCCAGTACTTC
d_gene: .; j_gene: TRBJ1-6; v_gene: TRBV4-3; abundance: .; CDR3aa: CASSQVTDPNSPLHF; CDR3nt: TGCGCCAGCAGCCAAGTGACAGACCCTAATTCACCCCTCCACTTT
d_gene: .; j_gene: TRBJ2-4; v_gene: TRBV7-3; abundance: .; CDR3aa: CASSLQAGDSNIQYF; CDR3nt: TGTGCCAGCAGCTTACAGGCAGGGGATTCAAACATTCAGTACTTC
d_gene: .; j_gene: TRBJ2-3; v_gene: TRBV5-1; abundance: once; CDR3aa: CASSFTGTPLRADTQYF; CDR3nt: TGCGCCAGCAGCTTTACCGGGACACCCCTGCGGGCAGATACGCAGTATTTT
d_gene: TRBD2; j_gene: TRBJ2-3; v_gene: TRBV5-1; abundance: once; CDR3aa: CASSLATSGLPDTQYF; CDR3nt: TGCGCCAGCAGCTTGGCGACTAGCGGCCTGCCAGATACGCAGTATTTT
d_gene: TRBD1; j_gene: TRBJ1-5; v_gene: TRBV5-5; abundance: few; CDR3aa: CASSPGGQGINQPQHF; CDR3nt: TGTGCCAGCAGCCCGGGGGGACAGGGGATCAATCAGCCCCAGCATTTT
d_gene: .; j_gene: TRBJ1-4; v_gene: TRBV7-9; abundance: .; CDR3aa: CASSPGLAEKLFF; CDR3nt: TGTGCCAGCAGCCCAGGGTTGGCCGAAAAACTGTTTTTT
d_gene: .; j_gene: TRBJ2-6; v_gene: TRBV5-6; abundance: .; CDR3aa: CASSLEQGAFSGANVLTF; CDR3nt: TGTGCCAGCAGCTTGGAACAGGGAGCCTTCTCTGGGGCCAACGTCCTGACTTTC
d_gene: TRBD2; j_gene: TRBJ2-5; v_gene: TRBV30; abundance: .; CDR3aa: CAWSRGGSGGETQYF; CDR3nt: TGTGCCTGGAGTCGGGGCGGGAGCGGTGGCGAGACCCAGTACTTC
d_gene: .; j_gene: TRBJ1-2; v_gene: TRBV9; abundance: .; CDR3aa: CASSVDVWTVEGYTF; CDR3nt: TGTGCCAGCAGCGTAGATGTGTGGACAGTGGAAGGCTACACCTTC
d_gene: .; j_gene: TRBJ2-1; v_gene: TRBV9; abundance: few; CDR3aa: CASTNVRDTPYNEQFF; CDR3nt: TGTGCCAGCACCAACGTTCGGGACACCCCCTACAATGAGCAGTTCTTC
d_gene: TRBD1; j_gene: TRBJ1-6; v_gene: TRBV7-2; abundance: once; CDR3aa: CASSADRASPLHF; CDR3nt: TGTGCCAGCAGCGCCGACAGGGCTTCACCCCTCCACTTT
d_gene: .; j_gene: TRBJ1-6; v_gene: TRBV18; abundance: .; CDR3aa: CASSPGQFDSPLHF; CDR3nt: TGTGCCAGCTCACCCGGACAGTTTGACTCACCCCTCCACTTT
d_gene: .; j_gene: TRBJ1-1; v_gene: TRBV5-1; abundance: .; CDR3aa: CASSLTPPDTNTEAFF; CDR3nt: TGCGCCAGCAGCCTAACCCCCCCAGACACGAACACTGAAGCTTTCTTT
d_gene: TRBD2; j_gene: TRBJ2-1; v_gene: TRBV11-3; abundance: .; CDR3aa: CASSSRTSGAYNEQFF; CDR3nt: TGTGCCAGCAGCTCCCGGACTAGCGGAGCCTACAATGAGCAGTTCTTC
d_gene: TRBD1; j_gene: TRBJ1-5; v_gene: TRBV10-3; abundance: .; CDR3aa: CAIQSGQEGQPQHF; CDR3nt: TGTGCCATCCAGTCTGGACAGGAGGGGCAGCCCCAGCATTTT
d_gene: .; j_gene: TRBJ2-5; v_gene: TRBV5-1; abundance: .; CDR3aa: CASSLGLIEASQETQYF; CDR3nt: TGCGCCAGCAGCTTGGGGCTGATTGAGGCGTCACAAGAGACCCAGTACTTC
d_gene: .; j_gene: TRBJ2-2; v_gene: TRBV6-4; abundance: .; CDR3aa: CASRQTVTGELFF; CDR3nt: TGTGCCAGCAGACAGACAGTCACCGGGGAGCTGTTTTTT
d_gene: .; j_gene: TRBJ1-4; v_gene: TRBV9; abundance: .; CDR3aa: CASSVGKGRVGEKLFF; CDR3nt: TGTGCCAGCAGCGTAGGAAAGGGCAGGGTAGGAGAAAAACTGTTTTTT
d_gene: TRBD2; j_gene: TRBJ2-7; v_gene: TRBV7-9; abundance: .; CDR3aa: CASSQAGGPYEQYF; CDR3nt: TGTGCCAGCAGCCAAGCGGGAGGGCCCTACGAGCAGTACTTC
d_gene: TRBD2; j_gene: TRBJ2-3; v_gene: TRBV11-2; abundance: .; CDR3aa: CASSLRGLAGVDTQYF; CDR3nt: TGTGCCAGCAGCTTGAGGGGCCTAGCGGGAGTGGATACGCAGTATTTT
d_gene: .; j_gene: TRBJ1-1; v_gene: TRBV7-3; abundance: .; CDR3aa: CASSLTGGNTEAFF; CDR3nt: TGTGCCAGCAGCCTCACGGGGGGGAACACTGAAGCTTTCTTT
d_gene: .; j_gene: TRBJ2-5; v_gene: TRBV24-1; abundance: once; CDR3aa: CATSDLFGGETQYF; CDR3nt: TGTGCCACCAGTGATTTGTTTGGCGGGGAGACCCAGTACTTC
d_gene: TRBD1; j_gene: TRBJ2-5; v_gene: TRBV27; abundance: .; CDR3aa: CASSLSGTGIETQYF; CDR3nt: TGTGCCAGCAGTTTATCGGGGACAGGGATCGAGACCCAGTACTTC
d_gene: .; j_gene: TRBJ2-6; v_gene: TRBV6-4; abundance: .; CDR3aa: CASSGDSPRSGANVLTF; CDR3nt: TGTGCCAGCAGTGGAGACAGTCCCCGCTCTGGGGCCAACGTCCTGACTTTC
d_gene: .; j_gene: TRBJ1-3; v_gene: TRBV12-2; abundance: .; CDR3aa: CASRLARKGTGAGNTIYF; CDR3nt: TGTGCAAGTCGCTTAGCGCGTAAAGGGACGGGAGCTGGAAACACCATATATTTT
d_gene: TRBD1; j_gene: TRBJ2-7; v_gene: TRBV6-1; abundance: .; CDR3aa: CASSEGGQGRQYF; CDR3nt: TGTGCCAGCAGTGAGGGGGGACAGGGCCGGCAGTACTTC
d_gene: .; j_gene: TRBJ2-1; v_gene: TRBV5-6; abundance: .; CDR3aa: CASSLSSWGHYNEQFF; CDR3nt: TGTGCCAGCAGCTTGAGTAGCTGGGGCCACTACAATGAGCAGTTCTTC
d_gene: .; j_gene: TRBJ1-5; v_gene: TRBV9; abundance: .; CDR3aa: CASSSGVGGRGQPQHF; CDR3nt: TGTGCCAGCAGCTCAGGGGTGGGTGGACGAGGGCAGCCCCAGCATTTT
d_gene: TRBD2; j_gene: TRBJ2-3; v_gene: TRBV15; abundance: few; CDR3aa: CATSRASGRFTDTQYF; CDR3nt: TGTGCCACCAGCAGAGCCAGCGGGAGGTTCACAGATACGCAGTATTTT
d_gene: .; j_gene: TRBJ2-6; v_gene: TRBV27; abundance: .; CDR3aa: CASSSRGQAGANVLTF; CDR3nt: TGTGCCAGCAGTTCCCGGGGACAAGCTGGGGCCAACGTCCTGACTTTC
d_gene: TRBD2; j_gene: TRBJ2-5; v_gene: TRBV5-1; abundance: .; CDR3aa: CASSRLAGWEETQYF; CDR3nt: TGCGCCAGCAGCAGACTAGCGGGATGGGAAGAGACCCAGTACTTC
d_gene: .; j_gene: TRBJ1-1; v_gene: TRBV6-2/TRBV6-3; abundance: .; CDR3aa: CASSYRTGRSQTEAFF; CDR3nt: TGTGCCAGCAGTTACCGGACTGGGCGTTCTCAGACTGAAGCTTTCTTT
d_gene: TRBD2; j_gene: TRBJ2-7; v_gene: TRBV28; abundance: .; CDR3aa: CASTSTPGGYSDEQYF; CDR3nt: TGTGCCAGCACCTCGACCCCGGGGGGGTATAGCGACGAGCAGTACTTC
d_gene: TRBD2; j_gene: TRBJ2-3; v_gene: TRBV7-3; abundance: .; CDR3aa: CASSLILAGAADTQYF; CDR3nt: TGTGCCAGCAGCTTAATACTAGCGGGAGCCGCAGATACGCAGTATTTT
d_gene: .; j_gene: TRBJ2-1; v_gene: TRBV19; abundance: .; CDR3aa: CASSPYKAVVYNEQFF; CDR3nt: TGTGCCAGTAGTCCCTACAAGGCGGTTGTCTACAATGAGCAGTTCTTC
d_gene: TRBD1; j_gene: TRBJ1-6; v_gene: TRBV6-5; abundance: .; CDR3aa: CASRLDREAISPLHF; CDR3nt: TGTGCCAGCAGGCTAGACAGGGAGGCAATTTCACCCCTCCACTTT
d_gene: .; j_gene: TRBJ2-7; v_gene: TRBV18; abundance: .; CDR3aa: CASSPSPGYEQYF; CDR3nt: TGTGCCAGCTCACCTTCTCCAGGGTACGAGCAGTACTTC
d_gene: TRBD2; j_gene: TRBJ2-1; v_gene: TRBV10-1; abundance: .; CDR3aa: CASSASGTTDEQFF; CDR3nt: TGCGCCAGCAGTGCTAGCGGGACCACGGATGAGCAGTTCTTC
d_gene: .; j_gene: TRBJ1-1; v_gene: TRBV19; abundance: .; CDR3aa: CASSKGRYTEAFF; CDR3nt: TGTGCCAGTAGCAAGGGGAGGTACACTGAAGCTTTCTTT
d_gene: .; j_gene: TRBJ1-5; v_gene: TRBV7-2; abundance: .; CDR3aa: CASSLGGGSNQPQHF; CDR3nt: TGTGCCAGCAGCTTAGGTGGCGGTTCCAATCAGCCCCAGCATTTT
d_gene: .; j_gene: TRBJ2-1; v_gene: TRBV7-2; abundance: .; CDR3aa: CASSHAGPRYNEQFF; CDR3nt: TGTGCCAGCAGTCATGCTGGGCCCAGATACAATGAGCAGTTCTTC
d_gene: .; j_gene: TRBJ2-7; v_gene: TRBV7-8; abundance: .; CDR3aa: CAISWGGRVAYEQYF; CDR3nt: TGTGCCATCTCGTGGGGGGGCCGGGTGGCCTACGAGCAGTACTTC